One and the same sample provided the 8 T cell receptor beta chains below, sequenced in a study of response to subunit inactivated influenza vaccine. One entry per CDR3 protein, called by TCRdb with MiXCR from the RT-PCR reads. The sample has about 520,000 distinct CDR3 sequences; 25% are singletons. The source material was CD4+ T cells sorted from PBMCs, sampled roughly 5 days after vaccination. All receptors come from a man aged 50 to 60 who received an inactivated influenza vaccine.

This chain's CDR3 is CSVVRYGMLTDTQYF. In nucleotides, the CDR3 is TGCAGCGTTGTTCGGTACGGGATGCTCACAGATACGCAGTATTTT. The V gene is TRBV29-1, the J gene TRBJ2-3, with D possibly being TRBD2 (5 bases). The CDR3 totals 15 residues. The V gene's germline CDR1 is SQVTM and CDR2 ANQGSEA. V lost 4 bases and J lost 2, with 16 bases in between.

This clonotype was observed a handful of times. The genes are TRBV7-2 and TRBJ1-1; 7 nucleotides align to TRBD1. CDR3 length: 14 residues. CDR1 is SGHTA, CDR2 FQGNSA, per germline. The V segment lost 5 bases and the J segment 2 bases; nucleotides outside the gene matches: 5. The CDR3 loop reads CASSQDRPNTEAFF. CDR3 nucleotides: TGTGCCAGCAGCCAGGACAGGCCTAACACTGAAGCTTTCTTT.

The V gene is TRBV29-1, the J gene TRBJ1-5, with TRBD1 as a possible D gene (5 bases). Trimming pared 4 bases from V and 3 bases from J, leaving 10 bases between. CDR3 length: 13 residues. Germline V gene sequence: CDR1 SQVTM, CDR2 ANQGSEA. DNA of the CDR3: TGCAGCGTTGGGCAGGGTCCCAATCAGCCCCAGCATTTT. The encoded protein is CSVGQGPNQPQHF.

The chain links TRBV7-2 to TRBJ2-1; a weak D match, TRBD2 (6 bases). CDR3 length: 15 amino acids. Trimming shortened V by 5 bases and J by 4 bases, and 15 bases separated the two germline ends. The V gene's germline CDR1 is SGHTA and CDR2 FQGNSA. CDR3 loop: CASSLLAGRYNEQFF. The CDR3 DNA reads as TGTGCCAGCAGCCTGCTCGCGGGACGGTACAATGAGCAGTTCTTC.

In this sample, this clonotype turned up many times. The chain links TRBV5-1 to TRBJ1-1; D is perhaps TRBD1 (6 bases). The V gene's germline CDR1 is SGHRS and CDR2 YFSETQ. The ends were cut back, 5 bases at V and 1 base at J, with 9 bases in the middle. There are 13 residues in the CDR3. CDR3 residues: CASRSTGNTEAFF. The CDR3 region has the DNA TGCGCCAGCAGGTCGACAGGGAACACTGAAGCTTTCTTT. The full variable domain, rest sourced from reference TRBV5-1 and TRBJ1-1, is KAGVTQTPRYLIKTRGQQVTLSCSPISGHRSVSWYQQTPGQGLQFLFEYFSETQRNKGNFPGRFSGRQFSNSRSEMNVSTLELGDSALYLCASRSTGNTEAFFGQGTRLTVV.

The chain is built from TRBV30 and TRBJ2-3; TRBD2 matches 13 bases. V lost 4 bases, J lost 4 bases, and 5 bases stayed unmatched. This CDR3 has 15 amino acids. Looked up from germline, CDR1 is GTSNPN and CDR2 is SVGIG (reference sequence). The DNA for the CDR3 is TGTGCCTGGACACTCGGACTAGCGGGGGCAGATACGCAGTATTTT. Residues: CAWTLGLAGADTQYF.

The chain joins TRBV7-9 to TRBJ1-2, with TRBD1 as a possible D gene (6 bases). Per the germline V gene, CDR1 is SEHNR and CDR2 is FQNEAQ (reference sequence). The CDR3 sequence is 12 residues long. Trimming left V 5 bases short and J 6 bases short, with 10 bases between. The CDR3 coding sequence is TGTGCCAGCAGCCGGGGGCTGGATGGCTACACCTTC. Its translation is CASSRGLDGYTF.

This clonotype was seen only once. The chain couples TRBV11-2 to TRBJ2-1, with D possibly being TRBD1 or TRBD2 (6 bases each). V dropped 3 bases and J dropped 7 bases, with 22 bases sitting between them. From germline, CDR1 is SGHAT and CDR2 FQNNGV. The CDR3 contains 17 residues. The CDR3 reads CASSFLGGAGALNEQFF. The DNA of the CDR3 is TGTGCCAGCAGCTTCTTAGGCGGGGCAGGGGCGCTTAATGAGCAGTTCTTC. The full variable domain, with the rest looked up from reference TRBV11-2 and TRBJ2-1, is EAGVAQSPRYKIIEKRQSVAFWCNPISGHATLYWYQQILGQGPKLLIQFQNNGVVDDSQLPKDRFSAERLKGVDSTLKIQPAKLEDSAVYLCASSFLGGAGALNEQFFGPGTRLTVL.